This is a list of T cell receptor beta chains from one sample in a study of Graves' ophthalmopathy and Graves' hyperthyroidism. MiXCR was run by TCRdb on the multiplex PCR reads, yielding one entry per CDR3 protein. The sample consists of roughly 1.1 million distinct CDR3 sequences, 35% to 40% of them appearing once. The specimen sequenced was peripheral blood or thyroid tissue (not recorded which). The receptors shown here come from an adult man with Graves' hyperthyroidism. The CDR3 runs from the conserved cysteine through the conserved F or W. Each record gives: J gene, V gene, D gene, clone size, CDR3 DNA, CDR3 protein. The D gene is left open where the match is weak. Clone size appears in some rows only: once, few, many, or a class for an expanded clone.

j_call: TRBJ1-4
v_call: TRBV5-1
d_call: NA
clone_size: NA
cdr3_nt: TGCGCCAGCAGCCCGACCGGGACGGTAAATGAAAAACTGTTTTTT
cdr3_aa: CASSPTGTVNEKLFF

j_call: TRBJ1-5
v_call: TRBV19
d_call: TRBD1
clone_size: many
cdr3_nt: TGTGCCAGTAGTAGGGTCGGCAGGGGGGGAGTACAGCCCCAGCATTTT
cdr3_aa: CASSRVGRGGVQPQHF

j_call: TRBJ2-7
v_call: TRBV12-3/TRBV12-4
d_call: NA
clone_size: few
cdr3_nt: TGTGCCAGCAGTGTCAGTACCTACTACGAGCAGTACTTC
cdr3_aa: CASSVSTYYEQYF

j_call: TRBJ2-2
v_call: TRBV19
d_call: TRBD2
clone_size: NA
cdr3_nt: TGTGCCAGTAGGGAGACTAGCGGGGGGCCCAACACCGGGGAGCTGTTTTTT
cdr3_aa: CASRETSGGPNTGELFF

j_call: TRBJ2-7
v_call: TRBV11-2
d_call: NA
clone_size: many
cdr3_nt: TGTGCCAGCAGCTTGTTCCAGGGAGACGAGCAGTACTTC
cdr3_aa: CASSLFQGDEQYF

j_call: TRBJ1-6
v_call: TRBV20-1
d_call: TRBD1
clone_size: NA
cdr3_nt: TGCAGTGCTAGAGATTTCGGGACAGGCGATCGTTCACCCCTCCACTTT
cdr3_aa: CSARDFGTGDRSPLHF

j_call: TRBJ1-5
v_call: TRBV15
d_call: NA
clone_size: few
cdr3_nt: TGTGCCACCAGCAGAGAGGGCAATCAGCCCCAGCATTTT
cdr3_aa: CATSREGNQPQHF

j_call: TRBJ2-5
v_call: TRBV19
d_call: TRBD1
clone_size: many
cdr3_nt: TGTGCCAGTAGTACTCCCAGACAGGGGGCTGAGACCCAGTACTTC
cdr3_aa: CASSTPRQGAETQYF

j_call: TRBJ1-1
v_call: TRBV20-1
d_call: NA
clone_size: many
cdr3_nt: TGCAGTGCTAGTGTGAGGGACACTGAAGCTTTCTTT
cdr3_aa: CSASVRDTEAFF

j_call: TRBJ1-5
v_call: TRBV7-9
d_call: NA
clone_size: NA
cdr3_nt: TGTGCCAGCAGCTTAGGGGTTAGCGGGCCTGAAGAGACCCAGCATTTT
cdr3_aa: CASSLGVSGPEETQHF

j_call: TRBJ2-5
v_call: TRBV7-2
d_call: TRBD2
clone_size: many
cdr3_nt: TGTGCCAGCAGCCCGACTAGCGGGAGGGCCAGGGAGACCCAGTACTTC
cdr3_aa: CASSPTSGRARETQYF

j_call: TRBJ2-5
v_call: TRBV7-3
d_call: NA
clone_size: NA
cdr3_nt: TGTGCCAGCAGCTTGGTCTCGGAGGGGAACCAAGAGACCCAGTACTTC
cdr3_aa: CASSLVSEGNQETQYF

j_call: TRBJ2-6
v_call: TRBV6-2/TRBV6-3
d_call: TRBD1
clone_size: NA
cdr3_nt: TGTGCCAGCAGTTACCTCGCCGGGACAGGGACCTTCTCTGGGGCCAACGTCCTGACTTTC
cdr3_aa: CASSYLAGTGTFSGANVLTF

j_call: TRBJ2-2
v_call: TRBV18
d_call: NA
clone_size: NA
cdr3_nt: TGTGCCAGCTCACCTGTGACAGGTGCCAACACCGGGGAGCTGTTTTTT
cdr3_aa: CASSPVTGANTGELFF

j_call: TRBJ2-7
v_call: TRBV20-1
d_call: TRBD2
clone_size: many
cdr3_nt: TGCAGTGCTATGCCGCGACTAGCCCTTCCCTCCTACGAGCAGTACTTC
cdr3_aa: CSAMPRLALPSYEQYF

j_call: TRBJ2-5
v_call: TRBV7-2
d_call: TRBD2
clone_size: many
cdr3_nt: TGTGCCAGTAGTCTGGGACTAGCGGGAACCCAAGAGACCCAGTACTTC
cdr3_aa: CASSLGLAGTQETQYF

j_call: TRBJ2-7
v_call: TRBV5-4
d_call: NA
clone_size: NA
cdr3_nt: TGCGCCAGCAGCCAAGAATCCGGGGCCTACGAGCAGTACTTC
cdr3_aa: CASSQESGAYEQYF

j_call: TRBJ2-7
v_call: TRBV5-1
d_call: NA
clone_size: NA
cdr3_nt: TGCGCCAGCAGCACCCAGGGTAGCCCCTACGAGCAGTACTTC
cdr3_aa: CASSTQGSPYEQYF

j_call: TRBJ2-3
v_call: TRBV29-1
d_call: TRBD2
clone_size: NA
cdr3_nt: TGCAGCGTTTCCCCACGTTGGGGAGCGACTAGCGGGACGCCGCAGTATTTT
cdr3_aa: CSVSPRWGATSGTPQYF

j_call: TRBJ2-5
v_call: TRBV20-1
d_call: TRBD2
clone_size: NA
cdr3_nt: TGCAGTGCTGCGGACGGAGATGATAGCGGGAGGGCCGAGACCCAGTACTTC
cdr3_aa: CSAADGDDSGRAETQYF